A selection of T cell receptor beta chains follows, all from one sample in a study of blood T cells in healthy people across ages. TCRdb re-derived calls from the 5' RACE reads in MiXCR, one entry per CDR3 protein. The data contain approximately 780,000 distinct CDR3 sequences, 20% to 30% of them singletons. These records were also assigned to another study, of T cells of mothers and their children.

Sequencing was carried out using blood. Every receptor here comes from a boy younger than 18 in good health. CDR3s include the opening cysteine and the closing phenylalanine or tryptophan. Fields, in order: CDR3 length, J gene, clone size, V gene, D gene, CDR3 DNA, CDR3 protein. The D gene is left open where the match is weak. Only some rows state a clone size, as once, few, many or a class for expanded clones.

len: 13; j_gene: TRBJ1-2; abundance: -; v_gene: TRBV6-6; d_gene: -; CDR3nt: TGTGCCAGCAGTCCGACACTCACATGGGGGCACACCTTC; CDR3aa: CASSPTLTWGHTF
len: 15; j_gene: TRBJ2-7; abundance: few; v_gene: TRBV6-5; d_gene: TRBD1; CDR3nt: TGTGCCAGCAGGGACGCCGGGACAGGGGTATACGAGCAGTACTTC; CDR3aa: CASRDAGTGVYEQYF
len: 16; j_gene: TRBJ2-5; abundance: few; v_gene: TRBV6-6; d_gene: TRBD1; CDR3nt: TGTGCCAGCAGCGGACAGGGGGGGGCCGTTCAAGAGACCCAGTACTTC; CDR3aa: CASSGQGGAVQETQYF
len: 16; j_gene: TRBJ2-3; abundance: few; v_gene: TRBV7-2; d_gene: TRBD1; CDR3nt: TGTGCCAGCAGCTTGGACAGGGGGCTTTTAACAGATACGCAGTATTTT; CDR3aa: CASSLDRGLLTDTQYF
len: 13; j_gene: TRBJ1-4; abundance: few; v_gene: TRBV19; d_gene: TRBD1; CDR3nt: TGTGCCACCAGAACAGGGGTGGACGAAAAACTGTTTTTT; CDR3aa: CATRTGVDEKLFF
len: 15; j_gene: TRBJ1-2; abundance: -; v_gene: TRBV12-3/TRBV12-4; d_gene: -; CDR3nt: TGTGCCAGCATTTTAATGGGAAGCCCTAACTATGGCTACACCTTC; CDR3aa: CASILMGSPNYGYTF
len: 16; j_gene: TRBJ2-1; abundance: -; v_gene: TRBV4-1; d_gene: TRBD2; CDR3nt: TGCGCCAGCAGCCAACTCCTACCGGGGACTAACAATGAGCAGTTCTTC; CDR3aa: CASSQLLPGTNNEQFF
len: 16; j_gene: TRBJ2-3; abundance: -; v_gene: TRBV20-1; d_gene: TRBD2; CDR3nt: TGCAGTGCTACCCTAAGGCGCGGGGGGAGTACAGATACGCAGTATTTT; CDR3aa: CSATLRRGGSTDTQYF
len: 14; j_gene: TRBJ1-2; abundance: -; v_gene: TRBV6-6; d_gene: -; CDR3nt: TGTGCCAGCTCACAGGGAATGGACCTATATGGCTACACCTTC; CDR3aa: CASSQGMDLYGYTF
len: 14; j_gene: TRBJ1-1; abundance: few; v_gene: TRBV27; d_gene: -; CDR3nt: TGTGCCAGCAGCCAACATACGGGGAACACTGAAGCTTTCTTT; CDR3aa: CASSQHTGNTEAFF
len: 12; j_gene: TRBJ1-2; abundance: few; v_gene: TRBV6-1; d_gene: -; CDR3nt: TGTGCCAGCAGTATGGGTGGCTATGGCTACACCTTC; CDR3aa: CASSMGGYGYTF
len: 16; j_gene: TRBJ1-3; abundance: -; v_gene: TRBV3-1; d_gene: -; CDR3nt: TGTGCCAGCAGCCAAGGTGCGGGGGTCGCTGGAAACACCATATATTTT; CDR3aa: CASSQGAGVAGNTIYF
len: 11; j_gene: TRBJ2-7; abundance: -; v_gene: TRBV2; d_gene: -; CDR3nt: TGTGCCAGCATGGGCCTTAACGAGCAGTACTTC; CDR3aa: CASMGLNEQYF
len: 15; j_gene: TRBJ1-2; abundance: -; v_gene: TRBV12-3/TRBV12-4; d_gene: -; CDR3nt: TGTGCCAGCAGTCGCAACTTAAATGGGGAATATGGCTACACCTTC; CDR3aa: CASSRNLNGEYGYTF
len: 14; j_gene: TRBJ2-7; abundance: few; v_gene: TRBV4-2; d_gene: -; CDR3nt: TGTGCCAGCAGCCAAGCGGGGAACTCCTACGAGCAGTACTTC; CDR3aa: CASSQAGNSYEQYF
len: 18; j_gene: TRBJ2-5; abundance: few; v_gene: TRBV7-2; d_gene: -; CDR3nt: TGTGCCAGCAACGCCCAGGGACTGTGGTCATCTGGTTTGGAGACCCAGTACTTC; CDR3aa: CASNAQGLWSSGLETQYF
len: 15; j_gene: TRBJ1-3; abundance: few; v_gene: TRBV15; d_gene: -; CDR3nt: TGTGCCACCAGCAGAGATAGGAGCTGGGGAAACACCATATATTTT; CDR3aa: CATSRDRSWGNTIYF
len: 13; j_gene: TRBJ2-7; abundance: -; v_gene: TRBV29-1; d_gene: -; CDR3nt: TGCAGCGTGCAGGACGGTCTTGCCTACGAGCAGTACTTC; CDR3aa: CSVQDGLAYEQYF
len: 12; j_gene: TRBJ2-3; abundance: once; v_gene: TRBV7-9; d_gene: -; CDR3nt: TGTGCCAGCAGCTTAGGAAGATCCTCGGAGGATTTT; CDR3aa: CASSLGRSSEDF
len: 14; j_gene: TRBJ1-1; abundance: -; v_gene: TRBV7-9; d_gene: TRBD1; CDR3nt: TGTGCCAGCACCAACGTGGGGACAGGGACTGAAGCTTTCTTT; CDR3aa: CASTNVGTGTEAFF
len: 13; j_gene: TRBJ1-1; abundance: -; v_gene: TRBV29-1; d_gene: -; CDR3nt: TGCAGCGTTGACACAGGGTTGAACACTGAAGCTTTCTTT; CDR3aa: CSVDTGLNTEAFF
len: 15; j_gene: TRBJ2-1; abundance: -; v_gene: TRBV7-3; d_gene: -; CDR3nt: TGTGCCAGCAGCATTAGCCAGGCATACTACAATGAGCAGTTCTTC; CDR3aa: CASSISQAYYNEQFF
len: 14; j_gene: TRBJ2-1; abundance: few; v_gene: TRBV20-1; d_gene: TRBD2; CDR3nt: TGCAGTGCCCCGACTAGCGGGGGGGCCAATGAGCAGTTCTTC; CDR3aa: CSAPTSGGANEQFF
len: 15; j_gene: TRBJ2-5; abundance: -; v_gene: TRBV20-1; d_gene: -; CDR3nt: TGCAGTGCTAGACCCCCCGGGACATTCTACGAGACCCAGTACTTC; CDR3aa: CSARPPGTFYETQYF
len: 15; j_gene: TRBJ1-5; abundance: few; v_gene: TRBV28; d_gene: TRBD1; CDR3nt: TGTGCCAGCAGCTGGGACAGGGGGAGGATTCAGCCCCAGCATTTT; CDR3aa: CASSWDRGRIQPQHF
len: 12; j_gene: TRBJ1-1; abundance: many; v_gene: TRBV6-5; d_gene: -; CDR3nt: TGTGCCAGCAGTGACGGGGGCACTGAAGCTTTCTTT; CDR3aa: CASSDGGTEAFF
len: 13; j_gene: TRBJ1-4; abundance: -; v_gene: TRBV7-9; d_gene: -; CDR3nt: TGTGCCAGCAGCCCCGGGCGTTATGAAAAACTGTTTTTT; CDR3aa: CASSPGRYEKLFF
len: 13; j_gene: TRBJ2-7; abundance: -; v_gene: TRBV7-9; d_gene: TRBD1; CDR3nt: TGTGCCAGCAGCTTCCCGGACAGGTACGAGCAGTACTTC; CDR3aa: CASSFPDRYEQYF
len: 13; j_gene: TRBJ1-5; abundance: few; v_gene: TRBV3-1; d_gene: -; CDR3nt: TGTGCCAGCAGCCAAGGACAGGATCAGCCCCAGCATTTT; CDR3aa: CASSQGQDQPQHF
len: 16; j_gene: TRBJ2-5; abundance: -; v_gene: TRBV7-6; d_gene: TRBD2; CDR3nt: TGTGCCAGCAGCTTAACCCAGACTAGCGCCAAAGAGACCCAGTACTTC; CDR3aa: CASSLTQTSAKETQYF
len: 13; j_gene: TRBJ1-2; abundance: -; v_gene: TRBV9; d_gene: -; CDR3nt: TGTGCCAGCAGCCCCGAGGTGGTGGGGGGCTACACCTTC; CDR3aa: CASSPEVVGGYTF
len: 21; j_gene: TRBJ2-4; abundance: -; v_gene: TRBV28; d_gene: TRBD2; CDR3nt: TGTGCCAGCAGTTCCCCGGGTAGCGGGGGTTCCCCCTGGGCGGCCAGAAACATTCAGTACTTC; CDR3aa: CASSSPGSGGSPWAARNIQYF
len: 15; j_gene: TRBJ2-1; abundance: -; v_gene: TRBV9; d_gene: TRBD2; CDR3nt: TGTGCCAGCAGCGTCGGTAGCGGGGGTGGGTCAGAGCAGTTCTTC; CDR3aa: CASSVGSGGGSEQFF
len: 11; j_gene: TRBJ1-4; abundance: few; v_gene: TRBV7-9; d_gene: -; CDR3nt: TGTGCCACGGGCGCGAATGAAAAACTGTTTTTT; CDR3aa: CATGANEKLFF
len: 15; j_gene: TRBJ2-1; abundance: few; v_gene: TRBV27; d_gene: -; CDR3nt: TGTGCCAGCAGTCCTTATGGGGGGCCCTACAATGAGCAGTTCTTC; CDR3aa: CASSPYGGPYNEQFF
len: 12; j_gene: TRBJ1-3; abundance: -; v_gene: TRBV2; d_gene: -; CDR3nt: TGTGCCAGCAGTGGCAGGCGAAACACCATATATTTT; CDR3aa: CASSGRRNTIYF
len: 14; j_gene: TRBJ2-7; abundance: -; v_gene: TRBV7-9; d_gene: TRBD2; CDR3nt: TGTGCCAGCACCGGGGCTAGCGGGGGCTACGAGCAGTACTTC; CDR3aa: CASTGASGGYEQYF
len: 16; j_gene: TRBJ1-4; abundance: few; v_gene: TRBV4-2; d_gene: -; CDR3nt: TGTGCCAGCAGCCAAGATCACAGGACCACTAATGAAAAACTGTTTTTT; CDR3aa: CASSQDHRTTNEKLFF
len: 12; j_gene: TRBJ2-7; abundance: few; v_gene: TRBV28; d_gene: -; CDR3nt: TGTGCCAGCGGATTGCTCGAACGCGAGCAGTACTTC; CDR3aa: CASGLLEREQYF